The entry below gives a single T cell receptor beta chain sequence along with its context. Its antigen is not known. Libraries were prepared by immunoSEQ multiplex PCR; TCRdb keeps only in-frame clonotypes and omits some of them. The table includes around 95,000 clones, around 90% detected once. The record originates from a study of OX40 agonist ivuxolimab in advanced cancers. The wider study: Mean age roughly 65 years, range about 20 to 79; 82.7% male.

Unmatched junction bases numbered 7, after V lost 5 bases and J lost 6 bases. The germline CDR1 and CDR2 sequences are SGHTA and FQGTGA. CDR3 length: 13 residues. Overall study results and limits: Expanded clones tended on average to be more numerous among CD8+ T cells than CD4+.

The receptor was isolated from an adult with an advanced solid tumor such as melanoma, head and neck, liver or kidney cancer. The sequenced sample was CD4+ or CD8+ T cells sorted from blood, obtained in a trial of the OX40 agonist ivuxolimab. The chain has TRBV7-3 and TRBJ2-7; 7 bases are a match to TRBD1. The CDR3 DNA is TGTGCCAGCAGCCTCCGACAGGGTACCGAGCAGTACTTC. It specifies CASSLRQGTEQYF.